Listed below are T cell receptor beta chains from one sample, sequenced in a study of blood T cell repertoires in COVID-19. Measured with immunoSEQ multiplex PCR; TCRdb has only the in-frame clones, and not every one. The top ten clones hold 3.5% to 4% of a sample with under 350,000 clones, roughly 86% of them seen once. Material: peripheral blood. The receptors derive from a man aged 18-30 years with active or convalescent COVID-19. The conserved cysteine and the conserved F or W are not part of the CDR3 here. Size tells how often a clone was seen (once, few, many) or the class of an expanded clone, and some rows leave it out.

V gene	clone size	J gene	CDR3 protein
TRBV9	-	TRBJ2-1	ASSPIQPRGSDEQF
TRBV27	-	TRBJ1-4	ASSFDSSAEKLF
TRBV9	-	TRBJ2-4	ASSPQGLGNIQY
TRBV2	few	TRBJ2-7	ASSGQGPYEQY
TRBV14	-	TRBJ2-1	ASSQDRVLVAGSSLNEQF
TRBV7-9	-	TRBJ2-4	ASSLGHRVLMSDIQY
TRBV29-1	-	TRBJ2-5	SEKGGPETQY
TRBV29-1	-	TRBJ2-7	SVGGATGSYEQY
TRBV4-2	-	TRBJ2-3	ASSQDPLAGGRSTDTQY
TRBV28	-	TRBJ2-5	ASSWGGETQY
TRBV27	once	TRBJ2-7	ASRTGQPGDEQY
TRBV15	-	TRBJ2-7	ATSRDDRRYEQY
TRBV2	-	TRBJ1-4	ASSRTGGHEKLF
TRBV11-3	-	TRBJ2-1	ASSLDLTSGRAVNEQF
TRBV5-6	-	TRBJ1-5	ASSLARSGLYSNQPQH
TRBV5-1	-	TRBJ1-2	ASSLGDRDGYT
TRBV5-1	-	TRBJ2-7	ASRPTGQDPYEQY
TRBV4-2	-	TRBJ2-2	ASSPVSNTGELF
TRBV5-1	once	TRBJ1-4	ASSKGQTATNEKLF
TRBV28	-	TRBJ1-5	ASSSGQGDQPQH
TRBV18	-	TRBJ2-6	ASSPSAGGPGGANVLT
TRBV5-6	-	TRBJ1-4	ASSFGDRGNEKLF
TRBV9	-	TRBJ1-3	ASSIDREVNTIY
TRBV5-4	once	TRBJ2-5	ASSSGQPGETQY
TRBV6-5	-	TRBJ1-6	ASQGSENSNSPLH
TRBV7-9	many	TRBJ2-7	ASSTTTGLGEQY
TRBV5-1	-	TRBJ2-6	ASSFRVALGIASGANVLT
TRBV5-6	-	TRBJ2-6	ASSLGHSGANVLT
TRBV19	-	TRBJ2-3	ASTSGQGADTQY
TRBV5-1	-	TRBJ2-2	ASSLAFAGANTGELF
TRBV2	-	TRBJ2-3	ASKGRQGIDTQY
TRBV11-3	-	TRBJ2-1	ASRSTSGRGFFYNEQF
TRBV19	-	TRBJ1-1	ASRLDGTGLNTEAF
TRBV7-3	once	TRBJ2-3	ASSLISTDTQY
TRBV7-2	many	TRBJ1-6	ASSLANGGGPLH
TRBV11-1	few	TRBJ2-1	ASSFGNEQF
TRBV28	few	TRBJ1-2	ASSLSRLPYGYT
TRBV24-1	-	TRBJ2-7	ATSDSGQHYEQY
TRBV2	-	TRBJ2-3	ASSEEESTPGDTQY
TRBV29-1	-	TRBJ2-1	SVEGPGGGSNEQF
TRBV6-6	-	TRBJ2-2	ASSPTVVELF
TRBV5-6	-	TRBJ1-5	ASSLGQGNNQPQH
TRBV5-4	-	TRBJ1-6	ASSLPTGTNSPLH
TRBV5-8	-	TRBJ2-3	ASSPGTSLADTQY
TRBV5-1	-	TRBJ2-7	ASSFTGFHEQY
TRBV11-2	-	TRBJ1-1	ASSPRGTGGAIGEAF
TRBV6-5	-	TRBJ2-7	ASRGGQQNYEQY
TRBV11-2	once	TRBJ2-3	ASSSKTGTSDTQY
TRBV19	-	TRBJ2-3	ASSMSSGTADTQY
TRBV28	few	TRBJ1-3	ASSPGDTIY
TRBV5-5	once	TRBJ2-5	ASSGTTGFILY
TRBV19	-	TRBJ2-5	ASSIAGETQY
TRBV9	-	TRBJ2-3	ASSVGVRRGGDTQY
TRBV28	-	TRBJ1-2	ASSLGVDRGGYT
TRBV30	-	TRBJ1-2	ACLRGAPYGYT
TRBV9	-	TRBJ2-5	ASSVLPRGGETQY
TRBV18	once	TRBJ2-7	ASSPPIPVEQY